The clone carrying this T cell receptor (beta chain) was counted many times. What it recognizes is unknown. TCRdb re-derived calls from the reads in MiXCR, one entry per CDR3 protein. The data hold around 900,000 distinct CDR3 sequences, with more than 25% observed a single time. Trimming removed 4 bases at V and 6 bases at J, with 6 bases between. Germline V gives CDR1 SGHVS, CDR2 FQNEAQ. The CDR3 covers 12 residues. The data were obtained in a study of T cell repertoires in cytomegalovirus infection. The J gene is TRBJ2-2, the V gene TRBV7-8; D is ambiguous. The TCR was taken from a human donor in good health (CMV status not recorded). Some clones in this sample may be carry-over from other donors' samples. Sequenced material: cultured CD8+ T cells from PBMCs, taken from culture after CMV antigen stimulation. The CDR3 loop reads CASSSVPGELFF. The CDR3 nucleotides are TGTGCCAGCAGCTCCGTTCCCGGGGAGCTGTTTTTT.